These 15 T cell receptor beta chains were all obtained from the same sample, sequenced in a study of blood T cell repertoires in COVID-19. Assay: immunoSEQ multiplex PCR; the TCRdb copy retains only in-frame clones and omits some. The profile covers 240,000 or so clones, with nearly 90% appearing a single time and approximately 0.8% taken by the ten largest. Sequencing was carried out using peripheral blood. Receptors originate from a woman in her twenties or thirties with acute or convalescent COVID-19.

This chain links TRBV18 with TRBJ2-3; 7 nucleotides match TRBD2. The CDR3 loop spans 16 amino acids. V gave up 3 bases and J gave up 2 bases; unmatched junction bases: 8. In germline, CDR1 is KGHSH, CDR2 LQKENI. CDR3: CASSPWGSGVTDTQYF. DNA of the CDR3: TGTGCCAGCTCACCGTGGGGGAGCGGGGTCACAGATACGCAGTATTTT. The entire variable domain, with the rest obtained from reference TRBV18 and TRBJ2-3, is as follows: NAGVMQNPRHLVRRRGQEARLRCSPMKGHSHVYWYRQLPEEGLKFMVYLQKENIIDESGMPKERFSAEFPKEGPSILRIQQVVRGDSAAYFCASSPWGSGVTDTQYFGPGTRLTVL.

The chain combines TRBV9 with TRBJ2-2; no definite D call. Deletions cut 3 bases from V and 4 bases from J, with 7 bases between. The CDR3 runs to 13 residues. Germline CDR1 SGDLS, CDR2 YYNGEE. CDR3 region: CASSADFTGELFF. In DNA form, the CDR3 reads TGTGCCAGCAGCGCCGACTTCACCGGGGAGCTGTTTTTT.

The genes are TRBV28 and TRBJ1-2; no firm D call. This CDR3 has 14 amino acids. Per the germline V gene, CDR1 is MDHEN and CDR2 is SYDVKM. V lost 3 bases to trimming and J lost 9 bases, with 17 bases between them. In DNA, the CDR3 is TGTGCCAGCAGTTTGGAACCAGGCCCCTACCGCTACACCTTC. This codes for CASSLEPGPYRYTF.

The CDR3 sequence: CASSPDRATNEKLFF. Written as DNA, the CDR3 is TGTGCCAGCTCACCCGACAGAGCAACTAATGAAAAACTGTTTTTT. The chain has TRBV18 and TRBJ1-4, with D perhaps TRBD1 (5 bases). CDR3 size: 15 residues. Trimming took off 3 bases at V and 0 bases at J, with 8 bases between the two ends. Germline V lookup: CDR1 KGHSH, CDR2 LQKENI.

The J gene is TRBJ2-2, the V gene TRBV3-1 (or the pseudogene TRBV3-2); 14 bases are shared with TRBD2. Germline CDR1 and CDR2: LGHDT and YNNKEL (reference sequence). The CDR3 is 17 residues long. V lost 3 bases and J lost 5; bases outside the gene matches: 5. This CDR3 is CASSHPGLAGVTGELFF. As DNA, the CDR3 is TGTGCCAGCAGCCACCCGGGACTAGCGGGAGTTACCGGGGAGCTGTTTTTT.

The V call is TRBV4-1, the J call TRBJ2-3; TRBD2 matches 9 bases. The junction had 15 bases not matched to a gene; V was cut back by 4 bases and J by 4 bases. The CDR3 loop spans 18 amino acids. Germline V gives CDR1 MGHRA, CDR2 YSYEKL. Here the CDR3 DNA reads TGCGCCAGCAGCCCTTATGGCGCGGGAGGGCCCAGCGCAGATACGCAGTATTTT. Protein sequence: CASSPYGAGGPSADTQYF.

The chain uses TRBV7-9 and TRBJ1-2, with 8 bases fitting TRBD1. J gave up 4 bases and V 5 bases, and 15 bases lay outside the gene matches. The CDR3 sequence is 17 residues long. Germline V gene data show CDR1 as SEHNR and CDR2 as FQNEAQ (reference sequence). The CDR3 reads CASSPQLAGGFTYGYTF. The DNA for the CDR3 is TGTGCCAGCAGCCCCCAACTGGCAGGGGGCTTTACCTATGGCTACACCTTC.

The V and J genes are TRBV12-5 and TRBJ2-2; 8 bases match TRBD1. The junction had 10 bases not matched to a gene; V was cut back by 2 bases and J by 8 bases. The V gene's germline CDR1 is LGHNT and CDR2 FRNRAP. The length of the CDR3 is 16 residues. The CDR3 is CASGLSRTGTTGELFF. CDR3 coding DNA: TGTGCTAGTGGTTTGTCAAGGACAGGGACCACAGGGGAGCTGTTTTTT.

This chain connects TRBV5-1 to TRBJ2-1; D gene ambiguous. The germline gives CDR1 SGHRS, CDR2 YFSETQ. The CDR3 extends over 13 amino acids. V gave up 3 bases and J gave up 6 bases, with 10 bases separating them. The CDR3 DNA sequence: TGCGCCAGCAGCTCTCTAGATGGCAATGAGCAGTTCTTC. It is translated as CASSSLDGNEQFF.

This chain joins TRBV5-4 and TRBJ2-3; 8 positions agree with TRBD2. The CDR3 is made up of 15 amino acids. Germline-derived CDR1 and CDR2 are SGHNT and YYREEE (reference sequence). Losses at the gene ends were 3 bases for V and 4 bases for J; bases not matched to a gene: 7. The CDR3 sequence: CASSSKRERSDTQYF. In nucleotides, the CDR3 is TGTGCCAGCAGCTCCAAGCGGGAGAGGTCAGATACGCAGTATTTT.

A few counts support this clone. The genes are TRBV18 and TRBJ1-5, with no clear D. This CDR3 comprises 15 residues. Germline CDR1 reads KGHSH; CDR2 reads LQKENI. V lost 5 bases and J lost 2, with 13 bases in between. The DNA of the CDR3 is TGTGCCAGCTCATCTTCCGGGATCCGCAATCAGCCCCAGCATTTT. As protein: CASSSSGIRNQPQHF.

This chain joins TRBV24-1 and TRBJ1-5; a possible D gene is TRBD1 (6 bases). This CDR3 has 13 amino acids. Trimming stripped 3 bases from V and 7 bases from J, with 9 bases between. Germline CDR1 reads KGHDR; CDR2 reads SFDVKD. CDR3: CATSDTQGQPQHF. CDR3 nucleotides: TGTGCCACCAGTGATACACAGGGACAGCCCCAGCATTTT.

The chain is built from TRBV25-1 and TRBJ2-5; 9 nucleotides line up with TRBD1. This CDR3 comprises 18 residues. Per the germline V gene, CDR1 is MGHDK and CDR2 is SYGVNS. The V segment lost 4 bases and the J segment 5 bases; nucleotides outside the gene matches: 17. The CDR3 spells CASSVDKGSTGGGETQYF. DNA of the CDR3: TGTGCCAGCAGTGTCGATAAAGGCAGTACAGGGGGCGGGGAGACCCAGTACTTC.

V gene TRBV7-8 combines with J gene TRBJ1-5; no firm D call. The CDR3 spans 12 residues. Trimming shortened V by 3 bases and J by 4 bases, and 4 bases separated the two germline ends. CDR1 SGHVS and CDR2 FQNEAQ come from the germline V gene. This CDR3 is CASSFPNQPQHF. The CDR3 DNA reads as TGTGCCAGCAGCTTCCCAAATCAGCCCCAGCATTTT. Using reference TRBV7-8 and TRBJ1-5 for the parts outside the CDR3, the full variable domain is GAGVSQSPRYKVAKRGQDVALRCDPISGHVSLFWYQQALGQGPEFLTYFQNEAQLDKSGLPSDRFFAERPEGSVSTLKIQRTQQEDSAVYLCASSFPNQPQHFGDGTRLSIL.

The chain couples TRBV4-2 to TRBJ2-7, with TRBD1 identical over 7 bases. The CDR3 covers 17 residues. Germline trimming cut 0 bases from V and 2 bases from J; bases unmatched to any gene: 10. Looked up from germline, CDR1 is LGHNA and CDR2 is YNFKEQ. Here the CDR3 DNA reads TGTGCCAGCAGCCAAGAGTTCGGCGACAGGGTGGCCTACGAGCAGTACTTC. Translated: CASSQEFGDRVAYEQYF.